Listed here are 12 T cell receptor beta chains from one sample, sequenced in a study of blood T cell repertoires in COVID-19. The data were produced by immunoSEQ multiplex PCR, yet TCRdb's version contains in-frame clones alone and is incomplete. The sample includes 200,000 to 250,000 clones, about 83% of them seen just once. Sample: peripheral blood. The source is a woman in her forties or fifties with active or convalescent COVID-19.

The chain employs TRBV7-9 and TRBJ1-1, with D possibly TRBD1 on 5 matching bases. The length of the CDR3 is 12 residues. V dropped 8 bases and J dropped 1 base, with 8 bases sitting between them. The V gene's germline CDR1 is SEHNR and CDR2 FQNEAQ (reference sequence). The CDR3 loop reads CASVGGNTEAFF. CDR3 nucleotide sequence: TGTGCCAGCGTGGGGGGGAACACTGAAGCTTTCTTT.

V usage is TRBV19 and J usage is TRBJ2-3, with 7 bases fitting TRBD1. There are 16 residues in the CDR3. Germline CDR1 reads LNHDA; CDR2 reads SQIVND (reference sequence). The junction had 16 bases not matched to a gene; V was cut back by 8 bases and J by 5 bases. This CDR3 reads CASAKVDRVGRDTQYF. The CDR3 DNA sequence: TGTGCCAGTGCCAAGGTTGACAGGGTCGGAAGAGATACGCAGTATTTT.

The genes are TRBV6-5 and TRBJ2-1, with 7 nucleotides matching TRBD1. Germline loops: CDR1 MNHEY, CDR2 SVGAGI. The V and J ends lost 4 bases and 4 bases, in that order; junction bases with no gene match: 7. The CDR3 spans 15 residues. This chain's CDR3 is CASSSGTEQYNEQFF. CDR3 nucleotides: TGTGCCAGCAGTTCTGGGACAGAGCAGTACAATGAGCAGTTCTTC.

J is TRBJ2-3 and V is TRBV19; D is possibly TRBD2 (6 bases). Per germline, CDR1 LNHDA and CDR2 SQIVND (reference sequence). This CDR3 region has 16 residues. Trimming stripped 3 bases from V and 0 bases from J, with 13 bases between. The CDR3 region is CASSMGLITSTDTQYF. DNA of the CDR3: TGTGCCAGTAGTATGGGACTGATAACTAGCACAGATACGCAGTATTTT.

The genes are TRBV5-1 and TRBJ2-5; the D gene is possibly TRBD1 (6 bases). The CDR3 is 14 amino acids. Trimming removed 2 bases from V and 1 base from J, with 9 bases in between. CDR1 is SGHRS and CDR2 is YFSETQ in the germline V gene. The CDR3 region is CASSFRTAQETQYF. DNA of the CDR3: TGCGCCAGCAGCTTCAGGACAGCCCAAGAGACCCAGTACTTC.

V gene TRBV2 combines with J gene TRBJ2-1; 7 bases line up with TRBD1. The J segment lost 13 bases and the V segment lost 5 bases, leaving 5 bases of the junction unmatched. CDR1 SNHLY and CDR2 FYNNEI come from the germline V gene. This CDR3 spans 11 amino acids. CDR3 in amino acids: CASSSDRSQFF. The CDR3 region has the DNA TGTGCCAGCAGTTCGGACAGGAGTCAGTTCTTC.

This CDR3 is CASSRVGGYEQYV. The CDR3 nucleotides are TGTGCCAGCAGCCGGGTGGGGGGCTACGAGCAGTACGTC. V is TRBV6-5 and J is TRBJ2-7; perhaps TRBD2 as D (6 bases). Germline V CDR1 and CDR2: MNHEY, SVGAGI. The CDR3 length is 13 residues. The V and J ends lost 6 bases and 3 bases respectively, with 12 bases between them.

The rearrangement uses TRBV7-9 and TRBJ2-3; 9 nucleotides match TRBD2. The germline V gene encodes CDR1 SEHNR and CDR2 FQNEAQ (reference sequence). The CDR3 is 17 residues long. The V segment lost 1 base and the J segment 2 bases; nucleotides outside the gene matches: 7. The CDR3 DNA sequence: TGTGCCAGCAGCTTAGATCTAGCGGGGAGTTACACAGATACGCAGTATTTT. Its protein is CASSLDLAGSYTDTQYF. Combining the CDR3 with reference TRBV7-9 and TRBJ2-3 gives the whole variable domain DTGVSQNPRHKITKRGQNVTFRCDPISEHNRLYWYRQTLGQGPEFLTYFQNEAQLEKSRLLSDRFSAERPKGSFSTLEIQRTEQGDSAMYLCASSLDLAGSYTDTQYFGPGTRLTVL.

V gene TRBV18 combines with J gene TRBJ1-2, with no clear D. This CDR3 is built from 13 residues. Germline V gene lookup returns CDR1 KGHSH and CDR2 LQKENI. Trimming removed 3 bases from V and 0 bases from J, with 5 bases in between. CDR3: CASSPSPNYGYTF. The CDR3 DNA reads as TGTGCCAGCTCACCTAGCCCTAACTATGGCTACACCTTC.

This clone appeared a single time. The chain joins TRBV11-2 to TRBJ1-4; D ambiguous. Germline assignment: CDR1 SGHAT and CDR2 FQNNGV. The CDR3 length is 15 residues. V dropped 5 bases and J dropped 3 bases, with 13 bases sitting between them. Here the CDR3 DNA reads TGTGCCAGCAGCGCCCCGGAGGGATCTAATGAAAAACTGTTTTTT. Protein: CASSAPEGSNEKLFF.

This clone has just one count. The chain has TRBV3-1 (or the pseudogene TRBV3-2) and TRBJ1-1; 8 bases are shared with TRBD1. CDR3 length equals 12 residues. Germline V gives CDR1 LGHDT, CDR2 YNNKEL (reference sequence). The ends lost 4 bases at V and 11 bases at J; junction bases unmatched: 6. CDR3 in DNA: TGTGCCAGCAGCCCAGGGGGCTTGGGTGCTTTCTTT. Translated, it gives CASSPGGLGAFF.

The rearrangement uses TRBV6-5 and TRBJ1-5, with TRBD1 matching 9 bases. CDR3 size: 15 residues. Trimming cost V 5 bases and J 3 bases; bases outside gene matches: 5. Germline values: CDR1 MNHEY, CDR2 SVGAGI. The DNA for the CDR3 is TGTGCCAGCAGTAAGCACAGGGGGCCCAATCAGCCCCAGCATTTT. Protein sequence: CASSKHRGPNQPQHF.